What follows describes a single T cell receptor beta chain. Produced via immunoSEQ multiplex PCR; TCRdb's table is partial and in-frame only. The sample has approximately 44,000 clones, 65% to 85% seen once. The CDR3 has 13 residues. Germline V lookup: CDR1 MGHRA, CDR2 YSYEKL. V shed 1 base and J shed 3 bases, with 6 bases lying between them. These data originate in a study of blood T cell repertoires in COVID-19. The sequenced material came from peripheral blood. The rearrangement links TRBV4-1 to TRBJ1-2; D possibly corresponds to TRBD1 (5 bases). This TCR came from a woman older than 75 with acute or convalescent COVID-19. CDR3: CASSQGTYYGYTF. CDR3 DNA sequence: TGCGCCAGCAGCCAAGGGACATACTATGGCTACACCTTC.